These 29 T cell receptor beta chains came from one sample sequenced in a study of OX40 agonist ivuxolimab in advanced cancers. Profiled with immunoSEQ multiplex PCR; TCRdb holds only in-frame clones, not every one. This table has around 64,000 clones, over 70% appearing once. The starting material was CD4+ or CD8+ T cells sorted from blood, obtained in a trial of the OX40 agonist ivuxolimab. All receptors come from an adult with an advanced solid tumor such as melanoma, head and neck, liver or kidney cancer.

CDR3 coding DNA: TGTGCCAGCAGTTACTTCGCAGGGGACACTGAAGCTTTCTTT. It codes for CASSYFAGDTEAFF. The chain has TRBV6-5 and TRBJ1-1; D possibly corresponds to TRBD1 (6 bases). Trimming pared 1 base from V and 3 bases from J, leaving 9 bases between. CDR1 and CDR2 (germline): MNHEY, SVGAGI. The length of the CDR3 is 14 residues.

The table lists this clone with a count of one. This rearrangement joins TRBV12-5 to TRBJ2-3; 8 nucleotides align to TRBD2. The CDR3 runs 15 residues. Trimming at V came to 2 bases and at J to 0 bases, leaving 1 base not matched to a gene. The V gene's germline CDR1 is LGHNT and CDR2 FRNRAP. The DNA for the CDR3 is TGTGCTAGTGGTTTGACGGGGGGGAGCACAGATACGCAGTATTTT. Protein: CASGLTGGSTDTQYF.

The chain has TRBV25-1 and TRBJ2-5; 8 nucleotides match TRBD2. Germline-derived CDR1 and CDR2 are MGHDK and SYGVNS. J lost 3 bases, V lost 4 bases, and 1 base had no gene match. The CDR3 is 13 residues long. CDR3 sequence (DNA): TGTGCCAGCAGTGGCGGGGGGAAAGAGACCCAGTACTTC. The encoded protein is CASSGGGKETQYF.

The rearrangement uses TRBV30 and TRBJ1-6; no clear D gene. Trimming removed 0 bases at V and 14 bases at J, with 11 bases between. Per the germline V gene, CDR1 is GTSNPN and CDR2 is SVGIG (reference sequence). The CDR3 is 12 amino acids. CDR3 region: CAWSVLPITLHF. The CDR3 DNA follows: TGTGCCTGGAGTGTACTCCCGATCACCCTCCACTTT.

The chain employs TRBV29-1 and TRBJ1-4; 10 bases fit TRBD1. Germline V gene lookup returns CDR1 SQVTM and CDR2 ANQGSEA. The CDR3 runs to 16 residues. The ends lost 6 bases at V and 0 bases at J; junction bases unmatched: 7. The CDR3 loop is CSVAGTGAATNEKLFF. CDR3 coding DNA: TGCAGCGTAGCCGGGACAGGGGCCGCAACTAATGAAAAACTGTTTTTT.

The chain couples TRBV6-5 to TRBJ1-5, with D perhaps matching TRBD1 (5 bases). There are 13 residues in the CDR3. V lost 5 bases, J lost 6 bases, and 11 bases lay in between. CDR1 is MNHEY, CDR2 SVGAGI, per germline. The CDR3 bases are TGTGCCAGCAGTGACGGAGGGGTTCAGCCCCAGCATTTT. This sequence encodes CASSDGGVQPQHF.

The rearrangement uses TRBV9 and TRBJ1-5; no reliable D call. CDR3 length equals 14 residues. Germline CDR1 reads SGDLS; CDR2 reads YYNGEE. The V end lost 0 bases, the J end lost 6 bases, and 10 bases lay between the germline ends. The CDR3 sequence: CASSVGTVGQPQHF. The CDR3 DNA reads TGTGCCAGCAGCGTAGGGACGGTCGGTCAGCCCCAGCATTTT.

CDR3 in DNA: TGTGCCAGCAGCTTGGACGGGAAGGACTATGGCTACACCTTC. It codes for CASSLDGKDYGYTF. V usage is TRBV5-4 and J usage is TRBJ1-2; D gene unclear. CDR1 SGHNT and CDR2 YYREEE come from the germline V gene (reference sequence). Trimming stripped 0 bases from V and 3 bases from J, with 9 bases between. This CDR3 region has 14 residues.

The chain recombines TRBV6-1 with TRBJ2-1, with TRBD2 matching 10 bases. Trimming removed 6 bases from V and 7 bases from J; junction bases left unmatched: 9. CDR1 is MNHNS and CDR2 is SASEGT in the germline V gene. The CDR3 spans 15 residues. The CDR3 sequence: CASRASGGAGNEQFF. CDR3 nucleotides: TGTGCCAGCAGGGCGAGCGGGGGGGCCGGGAATGAGCAGTTCTTC.

The chain has TRBV7-9 and TRBJ1-2; tentative D call: TRBD1 (5 bases). Germline loops: CDR1 SEHNR, CDR2 FQNEAQ (reference sequence). Trimming pared 2 bases from V and 2 bases from J, leaving 12 bases between. This CDR3 is 15 amino acids long. CDR3 residues: CASSLTGRANYGYTF. DNA for the CDR3: TGTGCCAGCAGCTTAACGGGCAGGGCGAACTATGGCTACACCTTC.

The chain is built from TRBV30 and TRBJ1-6; 7 bases are a match to TRBD1. The CDR3 runs to 15 residues. Germline-derived CDR1 and CDR2 are GTSNPN and SVGIG (reference sequence). Unmatched junction bases numbered 12, after V lost 4 bases and J lost 9 bases. The CDR3 is CAWTRQGEVSSPLHF. CDR3 sequence (DNA): TGTGCCTGGACGAGACAGGGCGAGGTATCTTCACCCCTCCACTTT.

The V call is TRBV5-4, the J call TRBJ2-7, with TRBD2 matching over 10 bases. Looked up from germline, CDR1 is SGHNT and CDR2 is YYREEE (reference sequence). This CDR3 has 15 residues. V dropped 4 bases and J dropped 0; count of bases not matched to a gene: 4. CDR3 sequence: CASSPSGGSSYEQYF. The DNA for the CDR3 is TGTGCCAGCAGCCCTAGCGGGGGAAGCTCCTACGAGCAGTACTTC.

V gene TRBV15 combines with J gene TRBJ1-6, with TRBD1 matching 8 bases. CDR3 length: 17 amino acids. Germline trimming cut 3 bases from V and 7 bases from J; bases unmatched to any gene: 11. Germline CDR1 is LNHNV and CDR2 is YYDKDF (reference sequence). The CDR3 sequence: CATSRYGDRRSNSPLHF. CDR3 nucleotide sequence: TGTGCCACCAGCAGGTACGGGGACAGGAGGTCCAATTCACCCCTCCACTTT.

The chain links TRBV4-3 to TRBJ2-7; TRBD1 is a possible D gene (5 bases). Trimming took 4 bases from V and 5 from J, leaving 18 bases between them. Germline values: CDR1 LGHNA, CDR2 YSLEER. There are 15 residues in the CDR3. CDR3 nucleotides: TGCGCCAGCAGCCCTCAAGTAGCAGGGTTGGACGAGCAGTACTTC. Its translation is CASSPQVAGLDEQYF.

Turning to this clone: The junction shows a germline mismatch at one end, possibly a read error. Other nucleotide sequences in the sample specify the same CDR3. The chain combines TRBV9 with TRBJ2-7; D call uncertain. CDR1 SGDLS and CDR2 YYNGEE come from the germline V gene. This CDR3 spans 14 amino acids. The CDR3 sequence: CASSVNPTTYEQYF. CDR3 nucleotide sequence: TGTGCCAGCAGCGTAAATCCAACAACCTACGAACAGTACTTC.

This clone came up a few times. The V call is TRBV4-1, the J call TRBJ1-2; D not certain. The V end lost 4 bases, the J end lost 1 base, and 16 bases lay between the germline ends. Germline assignment: CDR1 MGHRA and CDR2 YSYEKL. The CDR3 has 16 residues. In nucleotides, the CDR3 is TGCGCCAGCAGCCCCCCAGGACGGGCTCTTAACTATGGCTACACCTTC. Residues: CASSPPGRALNYGYTF.

The rearrangement joins TRBV19 to TRBJ2-3, with 7 bases identical to TRBD1. The V segment lost 4 bases and the J segment 2 bases; nucleotides outside the gene matches: 12. Germline-derived CDR1 and CDR2 are LNHDA and SQIVND (reference sequence). The CDR3 has 17 amino acids. CDR3 sequence (DNA): TGTGCCAGTAGTACGAAAGCCGGGACAGCTTACACAGATACGCAGTATTTT. This encodes CASSTKAGTAYTDTQYF.

This clone was seen only once. The chain has TRBV7-2 and TRBJ1-2; a possible D gene is TRBD1 (5 bases). Trimming took off 4 bases at V and 0 bases at J, with 15 bases between the two ends. CDR1 and CDR2 from the germline V gene are SGHTA and FQGNSA. The CDR3 is made up of 16 amino acids. This CDR3 reads CASSWAGSSANYGYTF. The CDR3 DNA is TGTGCCAGCAGCTGGGCAGGGAGTTCTGCTAACTATGGCTACACCTTC.

This clone was seen only once. The rearrangement links TRBV18 to TRBJ1-1; no reliable D call. This CDR3 is 13 amino acids long. Trimming took 3 bases from V and 1 from J, leaving 6 bases between them. Germline V CDR1 and CDR2: KGHSH, LQKENI. The DNA for the CDR3 is TGTGCCAGCTCACCGGGCCGGAACACTGAAGCTTTCTTT. The encoded protein is CASSPGRNTEAFF.

This clone was counted between two and nine times. Other DNA sequences in the sample encode the same CDR3. The chain links TRBV9 to TRBJ2-2; 9 nucleotides align to TRBD2. The CDR3 spans 15 residues. Per the germline V gene, CDR1 is SGDLS and CDR2 is YYNGEE. V lost 0 bases and J lost 4; bases outside the gene matches: 1. The DNA for the CDR3 is TGTGCCAGCAGCGTAGCGACTAGCGGCACCGGGGAGCTGTTTTTT. This codes for CASSVATSGTGELFF.

The V and J genes are TRBV15 and TRBJ1-5; D gene unclear. The ends were cut back, 1 base at V and 5 bases at J, with 9 bases in the middle. The CDR3 loop spans 14 amino acids. Germline CDR1 is LNHNV and CDR2 is YYDKDF (reference sequence). CDR3 residues: CATSRGGIYQPQHF. The CDR3 nucleotides are TGTGCCACCAGCAGAGGCGGAATCTATCAGCCCCAGCATTTT.

The rearrangement links TRBV19 to TRBJ2-7; TRBD1 agrees at 7 bases. The V gene end was trimmed by 7 bases and the J gene end by 3 bases; junction bases not matched to a gene: 3. The CDR3 length is 12 residues. CDR1 and CDR2 (germline): LNHDA, SQIVND (reference sequence). The CDR3 DNA reads TGTGCCAGTAAAACAGGGGACTACGAGCAGTACTTC. Residues: CASKTGDYEQYF.

This sequence joins TRBV7-2 and TRBJ2-1, with 7 bases matching TRBD1. Germline V gene lookup returns CDR1 SGHTA and CDR2 FQGNSA. The junction had 3 bases not matched to a gene; V was cut back by 3 bases and J by 4 bases. The CDR3 consists of 14 residues. The DNA for the CDR3 is TGTGCCAGCAGCTTCAGACAGGGTTACAATGAGCAGTTCTTC. Its translation is CASSFRQGYNEQFF.

This chain uses TRBV7-9 with TRBJ1-2; TRBD1 matches at 9 bases. After removal of 5 bases from V and 2 bases from J, the junction contained 9 bases not matched to a gene. The CDR3 has 16 residues. Germline V gene lookup returns CDR1 SEHNR and CDR2 FQNEAQ (reference sequence). The CDR3 reads CASSPLPGQGNYGYTF. In DNA, the CDR3 is TGTGCCAGCAGCCCCCTCCCGGGACAGGGAAACTATGGCTACACCTTC.

This rearrangement joins TRBV15 to TRBJ1-5; D not resolved. Germline CDR1 and CDR2: LNHNV and YYDKDF (reference sequence). This CDR3 contains 16 residues. Between the trimmed V and J ends, which lost 0 bases and 1 base, there was a span of 10 bases. The CDR3 sequence is CATSRDLAISNQPQHF. The CDR3 bases are TGTGCCACCAGCAGAGATTTGGCCATCAGCAATCAGCCCCAGCATTTT.

With regard to this clone: The junction and the germline gene differ at one end; a read error may be behind it. V gene TRBV6-1 combines with J gene TRBJ1-3; no definite D call. Germline assignment: CDR1 MNHNS and CDR2 SASEGT. The CDR3 length is 13 residues. The DNA for the CDR3 is TGTGCCAGCCGTGAAAGCTCTGGAAACACCATATATTTT. Translation: CASRESSGNTIYF.

This clone has a single count. This rearrangement joins TRBV6-5 to TRBJ1-2; D gene unclear. Germline assignment: CDR1 MNHEY and CDR2 SVGAGI. The V end was cut by 5 bases, the J end by 6 bases, with 19 bases between. CDR3 size: 15 residues. CDR3: CASSGRTEAFDGYTF. The CDR3 DNA reads as TGTGCCAGCAGTGGTCGGACGGAGGCCTTTGATGGCTACACCTTC.

This clone has just a few counts. The chain links TRBV29-1 to TRBJ1-1; weak D call: TRBD1 (6 bases). CDR1 and CDR2 (germline): SQVTM, ANQGSEA. CDR3 size: 13 residues. The germline V and J ends were trimmed by 5 bases and 2 bases, with 12 bases remaining between them. CDR3 region: CSVSQTGNTEAFF. In nucleotides, the CDR3 is TGCAGCGTTTCCCAGACAGGAAACACTGAAGCTTTCTTT. The full variable domain, its missing parts supplied by reference TRBV29-1 and TRBJ1-1, is SAVISQKPSRDICQRGTSLTIQCQVDSQVTMMFWYRQQPGQSLTLIATANQGSEATYESGFVIDKFPISRPNLTFSTLTVSNMSPEDSSIYLCSVSQTGNTEAFFGQGTRLTVV.

This chain links TRBV5-6 with TRBJ2-4; perhaps TRBD1 as D (5 bases). The V end lost 0 bases, the J end lost 0 bases, and 16 bases lay between the germline ends. This CDR3 is 18 amino acids long. The V gene's germline CDR1 is SGHDT and CDR2 YYEEEE. The DNA for the CDR3 is TGTGCCAGCAGCTTGGGGGCAGGGATGGGGATAGCCAAAAACATTCAGTACTTC. Translation: CASSLGAGMGIAKNIQYF.